These 8 T cell receptor beta chains originate from one sample sequenced in a study of cytomegalovirus exposure and HLA in healthy donors. The PCR employed 60 Vbeta primers together with 13 Jbeta primers. The protocol was immunoSEQ multiplex PCR, while the TCRdb copy is restricted to in-frame clones and leaves out a portion. Of about 150,000 clones listed, roughly 87% are singletons. Specimen: PBMCs. All receptors derive from a woman aged 40 to 55 in good health and CMV-seronegative.

Comments on this clone: Relative to the germline gene, one junction end is altered; a read error may explain this. The chain employs TRBV7-9 and TRBJ2-1; D gene unclear. The CDR3 loop spans 12 amino acids. CDR1 is SEHNR, CDR2 FQNEAQ, per germline (reference sequence). The CDR3 sequence is CSSSTDHNEQFF. Here the CDR3 DNA reads TGTTCCAGCAGCACAGACCACAATGAGCAGTTCTTC.

The chain employs TRBV28 and TRBJ2-4; 12 nucleotides align to TRBD1. The CDR3 is 18 amino acids. Germline V gives CDR1 MDHEN, CDR2 SYDVKM. V lost 3 bases and J lost 6; bases outside the gene matches: 12. CDR3 sequence (DNA): TGTGCCAGCAGTTTGGGTGGGACAGGGGGCGCGGGTGGAAACATTCAGTACTTC. Its translation: CASSLGGTGGAGGNIQYF.

The chain is built from TRBV27 and TRBJ2-3; 10 nucleotides line up with TRBD1. There are 16 residues in the CDR3. J gave up 0 bases and V 6 bases, and 6 bases lay outside the gene matches. Germline V gene lookup returns CDR1 MNHEY and CDR2 SMNVEV (reference sequence). CDR3 DNA sequence: TGTGCCAGCAGATACGGACAGGGGGTGAGCACAGATACGCAGTATTTT. Translated: CASRYGQGVSTDTQYF.

The rearrangement uses TRBV10-3 and TRBJ1-5; D is unresolved. This CDR3 has 15 amino acids. Germline CDR1 and CDR2: ENHRY and SYGVKD. With 3 bases removed from V and 5 bases from J, the gap between germline ends came to 14 bases. As DNA, the CDR3 is TGTGCCATCAGTGACCTGGGCAGACCAGATCAGCCCCAGCATTTT. Translated, it gives CAISDLGRPDQPQHF.

The V gene is TRBV7-9, the J gene TRBJ1-1; maybe TRBD1 (5 bases). This CDR3 contains 14 residues. Germline-derived CDR1 and CDR2 are SEHNR and FQNEAQ (reference sequence). V was shortened by 10 bases and J by 0 bases, with 15 bases between the two germline ends. CDR3 amino acids: CATLGLPMNTEAFF. The CDR3 bases are TGTGCCACCCTGGGGCTTCCCATGAACACTGAAGCTTTCTTT. The full variable domain, with the rest looked up from reference TRBV7-9 and TRBJ1-1, is DTGVSQNPRHKITKRGQNVTFRCDPISEHNRLYWYRQTLGQGPEFLTYFQNEAQLEKSRLLSDRFSAERPKGSFSTLEIQRTEQGDSAMYLCATLGLPMNTEAFFGQGTRLTVV.

The chain carries TRBV9 and TRBJ2-2; tentatively, D is TRBD2 (5 bases). Germline CDR1 is SGDLS and CDR2 is YYNGEE. The CDR3 length is 15 residues. Trimming stripped 0 bases from V and 5 bases from J, with 11 bases between. DNA for the CDR3: TGTGCCAGCAGCGTAGGGCTAGCAAGGACCGGGGAGCTGTTTTTT. Protein: CASSVGLARTGELFF. The entire variable domain, with the rest obtained from reference TRBV9 and TRBJ2-2, is as follows: DSGVTQTPKHLITATGQRVTLRCSPRSGDLSVYWYQQSLDQGLQFLIQYYNGEERAKGNILERFSAQQFPDLHSELNLSSLELGDSALYFCASSVGLARTGELFFGEGSRLTVL.

This clone came up once. This chain links TRBV6-1 with TRBJ2-1; 9 bases fit TRBD1. The CDR3 is 14 residues long. Trimming cost V 10 bases and J 8 bases; bases outside gene matches: 12. Per germline, CDR1 MNHNS and CDR2 SASEGT. The CDR3 is CATDSGQGFHEQFF. The DNA for the CDR3 is TGTGCCACCGACTCGGGACAGGGCTTTCATGAGCAGTTCTTC.

The chain uses TRBV5-1 and TRBJ2-1; D remains unclear. Germline loops: CDR1 SGHRS, CDR2 YFSETQ. This CDR3 spans 14 amino acids. V lost 2 bases to trimming and J lost 5 bases, with 11 bases between them. CDR3 sequence: CASSFSWLDNEQFF. The CDR3 region has the DNA TGCGCCAGCAGCTTTTCCTGGCTAGACAATGAGCAGTTCTTC.